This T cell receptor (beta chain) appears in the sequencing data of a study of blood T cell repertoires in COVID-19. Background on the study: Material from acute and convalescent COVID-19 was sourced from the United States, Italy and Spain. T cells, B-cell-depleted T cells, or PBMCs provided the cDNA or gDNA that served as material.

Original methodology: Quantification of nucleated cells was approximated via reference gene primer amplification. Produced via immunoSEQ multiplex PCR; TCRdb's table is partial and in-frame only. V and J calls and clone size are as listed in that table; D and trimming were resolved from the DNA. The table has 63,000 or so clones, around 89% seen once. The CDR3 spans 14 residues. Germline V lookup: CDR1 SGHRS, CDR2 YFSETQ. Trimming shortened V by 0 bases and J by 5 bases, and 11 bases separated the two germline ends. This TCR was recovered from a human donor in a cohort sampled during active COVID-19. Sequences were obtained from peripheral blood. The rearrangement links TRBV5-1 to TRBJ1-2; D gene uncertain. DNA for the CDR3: TGCGCCAGCAGCTTGGGGAGTCAAACATATGGCTACACCTTC. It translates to CASSLGSQTYGYTF.